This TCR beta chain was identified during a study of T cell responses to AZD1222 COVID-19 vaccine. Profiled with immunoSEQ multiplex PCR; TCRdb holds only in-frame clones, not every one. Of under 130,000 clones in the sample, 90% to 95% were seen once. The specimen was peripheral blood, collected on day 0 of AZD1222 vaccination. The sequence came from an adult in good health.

The CDR3 reads CASSGGHRVLSYGYTF. The CDR3 region has the DNA TGTGCCAGCAGTGGGGGACACAGGGTTTTGAGCTATGGCTACACCTTC. The chain has TRBV2 and TRBJ1-2, with TRBD1 as a possible D gene (6 bases). The CDR3 totals 16 residues. CDR1 and CDR2 (germline): SNHLY, FYNNEI. Between the trimmed V and J ends, which lost 4 bases and 4 bases, there was a span of 19 bases.